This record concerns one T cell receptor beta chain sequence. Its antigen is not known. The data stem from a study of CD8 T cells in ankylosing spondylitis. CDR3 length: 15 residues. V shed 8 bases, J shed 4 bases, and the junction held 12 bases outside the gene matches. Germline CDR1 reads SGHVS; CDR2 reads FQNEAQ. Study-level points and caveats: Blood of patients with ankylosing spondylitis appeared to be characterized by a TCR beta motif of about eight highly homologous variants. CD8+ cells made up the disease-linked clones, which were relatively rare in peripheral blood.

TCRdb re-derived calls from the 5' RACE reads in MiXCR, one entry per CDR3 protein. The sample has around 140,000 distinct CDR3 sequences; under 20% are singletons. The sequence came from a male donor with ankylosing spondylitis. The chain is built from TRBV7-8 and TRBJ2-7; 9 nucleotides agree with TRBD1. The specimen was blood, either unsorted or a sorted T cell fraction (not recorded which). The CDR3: CASSGAGTGWYEQYF. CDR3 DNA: TGTGCCAGCTCCGGGGCTGGGACAGGGTGGTACGAGCAGTACTTC.